This T cell receptor (beta chain) stems from a study of blood T cell repertoires in COVID-19. Data came from immunoSEQ multiplex PCR; TCRdb stores just in-frame clones and leaves some out. The repertoire holds about 130,000 clones, with around 90% as singletons. The CDR3 is 15 amino acids. The trim removed 3 bases at V and 6 bases at J, leaving 6 bases unmatched. In germline, CDR1 is MNHEY, CDR2 SMNVEV (reference sequence). Sequencing was performed on peripheral blood. The V gene is TRBV27, the J gene TRBJ2-2; 8 nucleotides align to TRBD2. The sequence was obtained from a man in his fifties with COVID-19, enrolled during active disease. DNA for the CDR3: TGTGCCAGCAGTTTCTTCGGGAGGGGCGCCGGGGAGCTGTTTTTT. This gives the protein CASSFFGRGAGELFF.